The 6 T cell receptor beta chains listed next were all sequenced from one sample in a study of T cells expressing NK-cell markers. TCRdb re-called the 5' RACE reads; one entry per CDR3 protein, DNA not given. Its table lists about 260,000 distinct CDR3 sequences. Material for sequencing was blood T cells: a sorted CD56 or NKG2C T cell subset, CD4+ or CD8+ T cells, or bulk PBMC T cells (not recorded which). Source of these receptors: a young man in good health.

This rearrangement joins TRBV3-1 to TRBJ1-1; TCRdb picks TRBD1, but there is no DNA to check that call. CDR3 length: 15 amino acids. Germline V lookup: CDR1 LGHDT, CDR2 YNNKEL (reference sequence). CDR3 region: CASSQQGNIGTEAFF.

This chain links TRBV18 with TRBJ2-2; with no DNA, the TCRdb D assignment of TRBD2 cannot be verified. This CDR3 spans 16 amino acids. Germline-derived CDR1 and CDR2 are KGHSH and LQKENI. CDR3 loop: CASSPRREAHTGELFF.

This chain uses TRBV20-1 with TRBJ2-7; TCRdb gives TRBD2 as the D gene, but with no DNA this cannot be confirmed. The CDR3 consists of 17 residues. CDR1 DFQATT and CDR2 SNEGSKA come from the germline V gene (reference sequence). CDR3 in amino acids: CSARPHEAGALSYEQYF.

V is TRBV4-2 and J is TRBJ2-5. Germline CDR1 reads LGHNA; CDR2 reads YNFKEQ. CDR3 size: 17 residues. CDR3 residues: CASSRKSWKENQETQYF.

The chain joins TRBV28 to TRBJ2-2; with no DNA, the TCRdb D assignment of TRBD1 cannot be verified. CDR1 and CDR2 (germline): MDHEN, SYDVKM. The CDR3 is 17 residues long. CDR3 sequence reads: CASSYPGLGENTGELFF.

V is TRBV5-1 and J is TRBJ2-7; TCRdb outputs TRBD1, but without DNA this stays unchecked. The CDR3 runs 15 residues. Looked up from germline, CDR1 is SGHRS and CDR2 is YFSETQ. The CDR3 protein is CASSLRTGGTYEQYF.